The 6 T cell receptor beta chains listed next were all sequenced from one sample in a study of T cell responses to AZD1222 COVID-19 vaccine. TCRdb's table, derived via immunoSEQ multiplex PCR, lists solely in-frame clones and lacks some. Seen here are 75,000 to 85,000 clones, roughly 87% observed once, and the top ten hold under 14%. The sequencing here drew on peripheral blood, taken 28 days after the second AZD1222 dose. Every receptor here comes from an adult who received the AZD1222 COVID-19 vaccine.

J is TRBJ2-5 and V is TRBV11-3, with TRBD1 matching 7 bases. The CDR3 length is 14 residues. From germline, CDR1 is SGHNT and CDR2 YENEEA. V was pared by 1 base and J by 5 bases, with 4 bases of the junction left unmatched. CDR3 residues: CASSLGGQPETQYF. CDR3 nucleotides: TGTGCCAGCAGCTTAGGGGGACAGCCCGAGACCCAGTACTTC. Full variable domain (remainder filled in from reference TRBV11-3 and TRBJ2-5): EAGVVQSPRYKIIEKKQPVAFWCNPISGHNTLYWYLQNLGQGPELLIRYENEEAVDDSQLPKDRFSAERLKGVDSTLKIQPAELGDSAVYLCASSLGGQPETQYFGPGTRLLVL.

This chain links TRBV5-4 with TRBJ2-1; the D is unclear. The V gene lost 4 bases and the J gene lost 4 bases, with 9 bases spanning the gap. CDR3 size: 13 residues. The germline V gene has CDR1 SGHNT and CDR2 YYREEE (reference sequence). The CDR3: CASSPPGYNEQFF. DNA of the CDR3: TGTGCCAGCAGCCCGCCCGGGTACAATGAGCAGTTCTTC.

The V gene is TRBV4-3, the J gene TRBJ1-2, with 10 bases lining up with TRBD1. Losses at the gene ends were 4 bases for V and 6 bases for J; bases not matched to a gene: 14. Germline V gene lookup returns CDR1 LGHNA and CDR2 YSLEER. The CDR3 is 17 residues long. DNA for the CDR3: TGCGCCAGCAGCCGAGACGTGACTTTAGGACAGGGGGATGGCTACACCTTC. Amino acids: CASSRDVTLGQGDGYTF.

J is TRBJ1-1 and V is TRBV7-3; D may be TRBD1 (6 bases). CDR1 is SGHTA, CDR2 FQGTGA, per germline. V was shortened by 4 bases and J by 0 bases, with 15 bases between the two germline ends. The CDR3 covers 16 residues. For the CDR3, the DNA is TGTGCCAGCAGCTCTTTGACAGGAGCCATGAACACTGAAGCTTTCTTT. Amino acids: CASSSLTGAMNTEAFF.

A single count supports this clone. The CDR3 coding sequence is TGTGCCAGCAGCTTGGAGGTGGGCACTGAAGCTTTCTTT. Its translation: CASSLEVGTEAFF. The chain carries TRBV5-8 and TRBJ1-1, with D unresolved. The V gene lost 0 bases and the J gene lost 4 bases, with 7 bases spanning the gap. The CDR3 sequence is 13 residues long. Germline V gives CDR1 SGHTS, CDR2 YDEGEE.

This clone was counted once. The DNA for the CDR3 is TGTGCCACCTCGGGAAACTACGAGCAGTACTTC. This gives the protein CATSGNYEQYF. J is TRBJ2-7 and V is TRBV28; possibly TRBD2 for D (5 bases). V was trimmed by 10 bases and J by 3 bases, leaving 10 bases between them. Germline V CDR1 and CDR2: MDHEN, SYDVKM. The CDR3 runs to 11 residues.